This T cell receptor (beta chain) was documented in a study of PD-1 blockade in classical Hodgkin lymphoma. V was clipped by 4 bases and J by 9 bases, with 10 bases between them. CDR1 and CDR2 (germline): WSHSY, SAAADI. This CDR3 region has 13 residues. Sequenced by immunoSEQ multiplex PCR; TCRdb stores in-frame clones only, minus some. The sample includes 10,000 to 15,000 clones, just under 85% of them seen just once. Time point given: cycle 4 day 1 (C4D1), after about 6 weeks of nivolumab. There was relapse after autologous stem cell transplantation in every patient, and there was variation in brentuximab vedotin exposure. Magnetic negative selection was used to purify CD4+ T cells from PBMCs that had been thawed.

This sequence originates from a human donor with classical Hodgkin lymphoma. Here the sequenced sample was CD4+ T cells from blood, taken before the fourth cycle of nivolumab. The chain employs TRBV10-2 and TRBJ1-6; D is undetermined. The CDR3 DNA follows: TGCGCCAGCAGTGTCACAGCGGGTTCACCCCTCCACTTT. It encodes CASSVTAGSPLHF.